This is a list of T cell receptor beta chains from one sample in a study of blood T cell repertoires in COVID-19. This table comes from immunoSEQ multiplex PCR, and its TCRdb copy is limited to in-frame clones, with some not included. The data show over 30,000 clones, with 90% seen just once and about 21% held by the top ten. Sequenced sample: peripheral blood. The origin of the receptors is an elderly man with acute or convalescent COVID-19. The CDR3 runs from the conserved cysteine through the conserved F or W. The order of the fields is J gene, D gene, V gene, clone size, CDR3 DNA, CDR3 protein. D genes are given only for firm matches. Clone size is stated in some rows and not others, as once, few, many or a class when expanded.

TRBJ1-2,TRBD1,TRBV30,-,TGTGCCTGGAGTGTACAAGGACAGGGGAAGGGCTACACCTTC,CAWSVQGQGKGYTF
TRBJ1-2,TRBD1,TRBV3-1/TRBV3-2,-,TGTGCCAGCAGCCCTGGGACAGTTTCCTATGGCTACACCTTC,CASSPGTVSYGYTF
TRBJ1-6,TRBD1,TRBV3-1/TRBV3-2,-,TGTGCCAGCAGCCAGGAGGGGGCGAAAAATTCACCCCTCCACTTT,CASSQEGAKNSPLHF
TRBJ1-5,TRBD1,TRBV18,-,TGTGCCAGCTCACCCCTTAGGACAGGGAGCAATCAGCCCCAGCATTTT,CASSPLRTGSNQPQHF
TRBJ1-4,-,TRBV27,-,TGTGCCAGCAGTACAGGCGTCCTTGGAAAACTGTTTTTT,CASSTGVLGKLFF
TRBJ1-2,-,TRBV3-1/TRBV3-2,-,TGTGCCAGCAGCCAAATTCCGGGACAAAACTATGGCTACACCTTC,CASSQIPGQNYGYTF
TRBJ1-1,TRBD1,TRBV9,-,TGTGCCAGCAGCCCGAGACAGGGGGAGGCTGAAGCTTTCTTT,CASSPRQGEAEAFF
TRBJ2-1,-,TRBV10-1,-,TGCGCCAGCTCTGAAGCAGGGCGAAATGAGCAGTTCTTC,CASSEAGRNEQFF
TRBJ1-3,-,TRBV20-1,once,TGCAGTGCTTACCGTCGCAGGACCATATATTTT,CSAYRRRTIYF
TRBJ1-6,TRBD1,TRBV11-2,-,TGTGCCAGCAGCTTGGGGACAGTTGTTTCACCCCTCCACTTT,CASSLGTVVSPLHF
TRBJ1-3,-,TRBV4-1,-,TGCGCCAGCAGCCAAGTGCCAGGGATCCCCAACACCATATATTTT,CASSQVPGIPNTIYF
TRBJ1-2,-,TRBV15,-,TGTGCCACCAGCAGAGCAGGGGTCGGCTACACCTTC,CATSRAGVGYTF
TRBJ2-4,TRBD2,TRBV30,-,TGTGCCAGTGGACTAGCGGACATTCAGTACTTC,CASGLADIQYF
TRBJ1-2,-,TRBV18,-,TGTGCCAGCTCACCGGACAGCCCCTATGGCTACACCTTC,CASSPDSPYGYTF
TRBJ2-7,-,TRBV20-1,-,TGCAGTGCTGACTTCCGCTACGAGCAGTACTTC,CSADFRYEQYF
TRBJ1-5,-,TRBV5-5,-,TGTGCCAGCAGCTTGGTAGGGAGTCAGCCCCAGCATTTT,CASSLVGSQPQHF
TRBJ2-3,TRBD1,TRBV19,-,TGTGCCAGTAGGGCCGGGACAGGGGTCCTCCATAAGGATACGCAGTATTTT,CASRAGTGVLHKDTQYF
TRBJ2-5,TRBD1,TRBV5-1,once,TGCGCCAGCAGCCCCGGCGCCGGGACAGGGGAAGAGACCCAGTACTTC,CASSPGAGTGEETQYF
TRBJ2-3,-,TRBV7-8,-,TGTGCCAGCAGCTTAGGTTCGGGGGGCGGCACAGATACGCAGTATTTT,CASSLGSGGGTDTQYF
TRBJ1-5,-,TRBV27,-,TGTGCCAGCAGTCCGGGACTTAGCAATCAGCCCCAGCATTTT,CASSPGLSNQPQHF
TRBJ2-3,-,TRBV7-3,-,TGTGCCAGCAGCTTAAGCACAGGGAACACAGATACGCAGTATTTT,CASSLSTGNTDTQYF
TRBJ1-2,-,TRBV5-6,-,TGTGCCAGCAGCCCCAGGGCCTATGGCTACACCTTC,CASSPRAYGYTF
TRBJ2-1,TRBD2,TRBV9,once,TGTGCCAGCAGTGTCGGGGGGGCCCGTGGCGATGAGCAGTTCTTC,CASSVGGARGDEQFF
TRBJ2-7,TRBD1,TRBV14,-,TGTGCCAGCAGCCAAGATAATGGACAGGGAGTCTACGAGCAGTACTTC,CASSQDNGQGVYEQYF
TRBJ2-1,-,TRBV2,-,TGTGCCAGCGGTCCCCCGGTAAGCTACAATGAGCAGTTCTTC,CASGPPVSYNEQFF
TRBJ2-5,TRBD1,TRBV2,-,TGTGCCAGCAGTGAGTGGGACAGGGCCGGGCAAGAGACCCAGTACTTC,CASSEWDRAGQETQYF
TRBJ2-7,TRBD1,TRBV4-1,-,TGCGCCAGCAGCCCGGGACAGAGGTACGAGCAGTACTTC,CASSPGQRYEQYF
TRBJ1-6,TRBD1,TRBV5-6,-,TGTGCCAGCAGGGGACAGGGGGCGCGTAATTCACCCCTCCACTTT,CASRGQGARNSPLHF
TRBJ1-5,-,TRBV11-2,-,TGTGCCAGCAGTTCCCTAAGCAATCAGCCCCAGCATTTT,CASSSLSNQPQHF
TRBJ1-2,-,TRBV28,once,TGTGCCAGCTCGGGGGACTATGGCTACACCTTC,CASSGDYGYTF
TRBJ1-1,-,TRBV27,-,TGTGCCAGCAGTGCGCACAGGAACACTGAAGCTTTCTTT,CASSAHRNTEAFF
TRBJ2-2,-,TRBV12-3/TRBV12-4,-,TGTGCCAGCATCCGGGTTTCCGGGGAGCTGTTTTTT,CASIRVSGELFF
TRBJ1-1,-,TRBV20-1,-,TGCAGTGCTAGTCTCCGGGGCACTGAAGCTTTCTTT,CSASLRGTEAFF
TRBJ1-2,TRBD1,TRBV19,-,TGTGCCAGTAGTATGGTGGGGACAGGGGGCGAATTTGGCTATGGCTACACCTTC,CASSMVGTGGEFGYGYTF
TRBJ2-3,TRBD1,TRBV12-5,-,TGTGCTAGTGGTTTGGGGGACAGCCTAAGCACAGATACGCAGTATTTT,CASGLGDSLSTDTQYF
TRBJ2-1,-,TRBV3-1/TRBV3-2,-,TGTGCCAGCAGCCAAGGAGGGGGTTTGTACAATGAGCAGTTCTTC,CASSQGGGLYNEQFF